The next 2 T cell receptor beta chains were all read from a single sample in a study of shared clonotypes between healthy human individuals. Clones were sequenced by immunoSEQ multiplex PCR, and TCRdb holds only the in-frame ones, with some missing. The sample shows roughly 500,000 clones, about 96% of them seen only once. Material for sequencing was naive CD4+ T cells sorted from blood. Documented subset: CD45RA+ positively selected. The receptor set was obtained from a woman aged 25-40 years in good health.

The V and J genes are TRBV9 and TRBJ2-7, with TRBD2 matching 8 bases. V was pared by 3 bases and J by 1 base, with 12 bases of the junction left unmatched. CDR1 and CDR2 from the germline V gene are SGDLS and YYNGEE. This CDR3 is built from 17 residues. The CDR3 DNA reads TGTGCCAGCAGCGCCCACCCCGGGGGGGCCGCTTCCTACGAGCAGTACTTC. It specifies CASSAHPGGAASYEQYF. Drawing the rest from reference TRBV9 and TRBJ2-7, the complete variable domain is DSGVTQTPKHLITATGQRVTLRCSPRSGDLSVYWYQQSLDQGLQFLIQYYNGEERAKGNILERFSAQQFPDLHSELNLSSLELGDSALYFCASSAHPGGAASYEQYFGPGTRLTVT.

This sequence joins TRBV2 and TRBJ2-7; D not certain. The CDR3 length is 11 residues. V shed 5 bases and J shed 3 bases, with 5 bases lying between them. Germline loops: CDR1 SNHLY, CDR2 FYNNEI. The chain's CDR3 is CASSIDYEQYF. DNA for the CDR3: TGTGCCAGCAGTATCGACTACGAGCAGTACTTC.